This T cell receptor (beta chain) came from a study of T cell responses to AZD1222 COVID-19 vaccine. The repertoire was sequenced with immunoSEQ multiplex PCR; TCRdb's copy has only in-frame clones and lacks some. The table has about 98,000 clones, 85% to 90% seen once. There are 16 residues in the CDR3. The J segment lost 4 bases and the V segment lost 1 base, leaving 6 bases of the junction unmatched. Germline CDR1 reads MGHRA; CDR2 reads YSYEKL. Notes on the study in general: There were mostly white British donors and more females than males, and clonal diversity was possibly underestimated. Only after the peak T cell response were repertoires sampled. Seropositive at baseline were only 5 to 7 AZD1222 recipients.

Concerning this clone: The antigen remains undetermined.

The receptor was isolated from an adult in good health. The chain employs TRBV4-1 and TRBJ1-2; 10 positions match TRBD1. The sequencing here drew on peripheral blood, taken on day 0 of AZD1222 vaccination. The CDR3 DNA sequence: TGCGCCAGCAGCCAAGTAGGGACAGGGGCCACCTATGGCTACACCTTC. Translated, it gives CASSQVGTGATYGYTF.